The entry below describes one T cell receptor beta chain. What it binds is not known. Aged roughly 6 to 90, donors were systemically healthy Caucasians from Russia. This sample was taken from a study of blood T cells in healthy people across ages. The study, taken as a whole, reports: Strong correlation linked observed beta diversity and percent naive T cells.

CDR3 length: 15 residues. With 5 bases removed from V and 5 bases from J, the gap between germline ends came to 16 bases. Germline CDR1 and CDR2: SEHNR and FQNEAQ (reference sequence). Alongside a J-beta primer mix, a sample-barcoded 5' primer served in a second PCR lasting about 6 to 11 cycles. A 12-random-nucleotide template-switch adaptor tagged each cDNA molecule. One entry per CDR3 protein results from TCRdb running MiXCR on the 5' RACE reads. The sample includes roughly 1,700,000 distinct CDR3 sequences, over 25% of them seen just once. The V call is TRBV7-9, the J call TRBJ2-1, with D perhaps TRBD1 (5 bases). The material sequenced was blood. The receptor was isolated from a woman aged 30 to 39 in good health. The CDR3 DNA reads TGTGCCAGCAGCGACACAGGTCTGGGCGACAATGAGCAGTTCTTC. The encoded protein is CASSDTGLGDNEQFF.